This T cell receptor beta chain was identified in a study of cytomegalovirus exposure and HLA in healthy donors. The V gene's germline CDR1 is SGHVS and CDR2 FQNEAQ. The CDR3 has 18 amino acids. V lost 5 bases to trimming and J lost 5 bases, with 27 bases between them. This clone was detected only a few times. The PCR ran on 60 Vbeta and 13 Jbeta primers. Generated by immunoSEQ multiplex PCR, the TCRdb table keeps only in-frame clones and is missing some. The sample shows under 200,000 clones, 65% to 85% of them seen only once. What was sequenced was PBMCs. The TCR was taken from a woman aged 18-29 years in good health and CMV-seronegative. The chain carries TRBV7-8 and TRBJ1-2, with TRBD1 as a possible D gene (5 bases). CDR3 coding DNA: TGTGCCAGCAGCCCAAGCCGGTTCGTAGTAGGGGAAGGGTATGGCTACACCTTC. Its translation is CASSPSRFVVGEGYGYTF.